This T cell receptor (beta chain) was documented in a study of cytomegalovirus exposure and HLA in healthy donors. A single count supports this clone. What it recognizes is unknown. Donors showed nominal health when sampled, although they likely had unrecorded immune exposures. Vbeta (60) and Jbeta (13) primers were used in the PCR. The table came from immunoSEQ multiplex PCR; TCRdb's copy has only in-frame clones and leaves some out. The sample carries about 100,000 clones, approximately 68% recorded once. Findings and caveats of the study: Several of the most significant clusters appeared linked to common viral pathogens, based on a later analysis. No immune exposure information besides CMV serostatus was available. The authors confirmed in vitro that a few CMV-associated chains were specific for CMV antigens.

This TCR derives from a woman in her late teens or twenties in good health and CMV-seropositive. The material sequenced was PBMCs.

The CDR3 DNA reads TGTGCCAGCTCACGGACAGGGGGCCTCGTGAACACTGAAGCTTTCTTT. As protein: CASSRTGGLVNTEAFF. The chain combines TRBV18 with TRBJ1-1; TRBD1 matches 11 bases. Germline CDR1 reads KGHSH; CDR2 reads LQKENI. The CDR3 extends over 16 amino acids. Losses at the gene ends were 4 bases for V and 0 bases for J; bases not matched to a gene: 4.